This T cell receptor beta chain was retrieved from a study of shared clonotypes between healthy human individuals. Trimming removed 0 bases from V and 3 bases from J; junction bases left unmatched: 3. Per germline, CDR1 SGDLS and CDR2 YYNGEE. The CDR3 spans 15 residues. CD4+ cells underwent separation, giving CD45RA+ naive and CD45RA-negative memory subsets. Study results and limitations: The sampled material consisted only of blood, and tissue repertoires are likely to differ.

Produced via immunoSEQ multiplex PCR; TCRdb's table is partial and in-frame only. The sample includes roughly 2.5 million clones, about 92% of them seen just once. This clone was seen once. The antigen is not known. The TCR comes from a man between 18 and 35 years old in good health. The chain carries TRBV9 and TRBJ2-3; 8 bases line up with TRBD2. Material for sequencing was naive CD4+ T cells sorted from blood. Specified subset: CD45RA+ positively selected. This CDR3 is CASSVVAGKTDTQYF. The CDR3 coding sequence is TGTGCCAGCAGCGTAGTAGCGGGAAAGACAGATACGCAGTATTTT.